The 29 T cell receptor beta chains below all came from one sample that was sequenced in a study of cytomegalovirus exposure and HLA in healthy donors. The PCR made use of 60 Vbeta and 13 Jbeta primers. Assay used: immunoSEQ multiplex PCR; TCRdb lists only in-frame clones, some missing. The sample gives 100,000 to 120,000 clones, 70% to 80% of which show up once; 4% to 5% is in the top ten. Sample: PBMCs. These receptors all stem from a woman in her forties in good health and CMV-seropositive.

DNA for the CDR3: TGTGCCACCCCTCTCAGGGCCCGAAATGAGCAGTTCTTC. Protein sequence: CATPLRARNEQFF. The chain has TRBV14 and TRBJ2-1; possible D gene TRBD1, 5 bases. Trimming cost V 10 bases and J 7 bases, with 17 bases left between them. Germline loops: CDR1 SGHDN, CDR2 FVKESK. The CDR3 is 13 amino acids.

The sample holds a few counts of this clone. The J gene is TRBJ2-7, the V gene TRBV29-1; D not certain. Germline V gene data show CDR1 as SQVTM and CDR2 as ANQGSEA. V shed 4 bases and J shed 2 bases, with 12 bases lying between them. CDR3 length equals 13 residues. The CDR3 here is CSVVRPDAYEQYF. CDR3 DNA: TGCAGCGTTGTGAGGCCAGACGCCTACGAGCAGTACTTC.

The CDR3 DNA follows: TGTGCCAGCAGCCTTCAGGGGGTATGGAACAATGAGCAGTTCTTC. It encodes CASSLQGVWNNEQFF. V usage is TRBV28 and J usage is TRBJ2-1, with 7 nucleotides matching TRBD1. V dropped 6 bases and J dropped 5; count of bases not matched to a gene: 10. The germline V gene has CDR1 MDHEN and CDR2 SYDVKM. There are 15 residues in the CDR3.

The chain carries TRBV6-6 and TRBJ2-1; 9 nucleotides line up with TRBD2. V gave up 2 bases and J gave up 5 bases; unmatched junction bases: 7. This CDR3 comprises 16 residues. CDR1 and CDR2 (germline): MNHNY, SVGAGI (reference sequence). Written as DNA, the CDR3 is TGTGCCAGCAGTTACATTGCGGGACTAGCCAACAATGAGCAGTTCTTC. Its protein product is CASSYIAGLANNEQFF.

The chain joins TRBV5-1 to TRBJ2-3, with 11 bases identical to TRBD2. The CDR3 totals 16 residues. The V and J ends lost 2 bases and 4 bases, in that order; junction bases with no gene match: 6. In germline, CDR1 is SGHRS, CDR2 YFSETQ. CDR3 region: CASSFLLAGEADTQYF. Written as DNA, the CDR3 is TGCGCCAGCAGCTTTTTACTAGCGGGAGAGGCAGATACGCAGTATTTT.

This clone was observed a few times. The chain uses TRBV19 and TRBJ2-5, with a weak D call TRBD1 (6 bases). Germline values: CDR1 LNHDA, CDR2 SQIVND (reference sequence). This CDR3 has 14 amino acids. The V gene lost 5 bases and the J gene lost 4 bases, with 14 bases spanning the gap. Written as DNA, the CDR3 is TGTGCCAGTAGTCCGGGACAAGGTGGAGAGACCCAGTACTTC. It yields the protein CASSPGQGGETQYF.

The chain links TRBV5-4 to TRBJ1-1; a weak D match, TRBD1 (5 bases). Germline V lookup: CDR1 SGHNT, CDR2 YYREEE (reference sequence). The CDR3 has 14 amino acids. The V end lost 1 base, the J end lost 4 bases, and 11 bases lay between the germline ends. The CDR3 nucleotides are TGTGCCAGCAGCTTGTCGGGGGTAAGCACTGAAGCTTTCTTT. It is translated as CASSLSGVSTEAFF.

CDR3 nucleotides: TGCAGCGTCGTAGCGGAGCCACAATACAATGAGCAGTTCTTC. Encoded protein: CSVVAEPQYNEQFF. The V gene is TRBV29-1, the J gene TRBJ2-1; D is perhaps TRBD2 (6 bases). V shed 6 bases and J shed 4 bases, with 16 bases lying between them. Germline CDR1 and CDR2: SQVTM and ANQGSEA. The CDR3 contains 14 residues.

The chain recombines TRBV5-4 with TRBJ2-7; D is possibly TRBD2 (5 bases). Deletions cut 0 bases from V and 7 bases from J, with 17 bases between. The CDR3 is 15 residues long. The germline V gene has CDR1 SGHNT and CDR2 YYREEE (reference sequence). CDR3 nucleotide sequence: TGTGCCAGCAGCTTGGGGAGGTCCCGGACTCCAGAGCAGTACTTC. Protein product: CASSLGRSRTPEQYF.

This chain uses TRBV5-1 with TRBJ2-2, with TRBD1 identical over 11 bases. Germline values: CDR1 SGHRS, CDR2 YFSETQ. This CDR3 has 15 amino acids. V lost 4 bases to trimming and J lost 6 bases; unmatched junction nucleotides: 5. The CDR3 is CASSHRDRGSGELFF. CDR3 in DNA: TGCGCCAGCAGCCATAGGGACAGGGGGTCCGGGGAGCTGTTTTTT.

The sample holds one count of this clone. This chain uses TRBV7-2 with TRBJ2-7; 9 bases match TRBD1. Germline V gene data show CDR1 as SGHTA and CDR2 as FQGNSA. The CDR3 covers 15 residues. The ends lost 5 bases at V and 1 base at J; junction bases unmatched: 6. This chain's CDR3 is CASSQDRGISYEQYF. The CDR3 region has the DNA TGTGCCAGCAGCCAAGACAGGGGGATTTCCTACGAGCAGTACTTC.

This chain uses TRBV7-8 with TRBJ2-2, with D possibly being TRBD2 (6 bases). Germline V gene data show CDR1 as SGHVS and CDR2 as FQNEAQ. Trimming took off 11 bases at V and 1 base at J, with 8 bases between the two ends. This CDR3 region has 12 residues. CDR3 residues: CAAGRNTGELFF. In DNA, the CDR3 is TGTGCCGCCGGGAGGAACACCGGGGAGCTGTTTTTT. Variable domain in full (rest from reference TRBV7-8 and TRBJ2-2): GAGVSQSPRYKVAKRGQDVALRCDPISGHVSLFWYQQALGQGPEFLTYFQNEAQLDKSGLPSDRFFAERPEGSVSTLKIQRTQQEDSAVYLCAAGRNTGELFFGEGSRLTVL.

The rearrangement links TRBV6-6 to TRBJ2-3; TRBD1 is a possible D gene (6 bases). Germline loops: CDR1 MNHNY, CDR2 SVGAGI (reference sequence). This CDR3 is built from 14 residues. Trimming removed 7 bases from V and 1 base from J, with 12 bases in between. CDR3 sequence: CASTFSGGTDTQYF. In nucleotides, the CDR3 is TGTGCCAGCACTTTCTCAGGGGGCACAGATACGCAGTATTTT.

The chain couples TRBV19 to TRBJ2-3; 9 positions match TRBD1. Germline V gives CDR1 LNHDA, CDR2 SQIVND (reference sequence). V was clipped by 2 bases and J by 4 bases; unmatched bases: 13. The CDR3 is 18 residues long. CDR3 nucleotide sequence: TGTGCCAGTAGTATAAAGGTCCGGGGGACAGGGTGGTCAGATACGCAGTATTTT. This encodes CASSIKVRGTGWSDTQYF.

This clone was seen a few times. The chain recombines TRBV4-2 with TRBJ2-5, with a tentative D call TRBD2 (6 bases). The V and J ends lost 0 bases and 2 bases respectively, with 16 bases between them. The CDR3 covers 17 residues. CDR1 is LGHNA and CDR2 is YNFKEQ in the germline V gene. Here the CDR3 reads CASSQDDTLSGQETQYF. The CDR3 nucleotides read TGTGCCAGCAGCCAAGATGACACCCTTAGCGGACAAGAGACCCAGTACTTC.

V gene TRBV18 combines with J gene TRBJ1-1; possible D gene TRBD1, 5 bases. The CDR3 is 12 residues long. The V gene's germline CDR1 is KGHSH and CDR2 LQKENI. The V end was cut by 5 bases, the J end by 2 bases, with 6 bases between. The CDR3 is CASSRGNTEAFF. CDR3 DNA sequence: TGTGCCAGCTCAAGGGGAAACACTGAAGCTTTCTTT.

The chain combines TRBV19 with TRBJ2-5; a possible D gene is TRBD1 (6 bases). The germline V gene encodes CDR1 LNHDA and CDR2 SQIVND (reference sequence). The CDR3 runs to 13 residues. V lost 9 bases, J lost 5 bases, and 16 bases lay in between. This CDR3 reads CASNTGSKETQYF. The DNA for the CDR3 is TGTGCCAGCAACACAGGGAGCAAGGAGACCCAGTACTTC.

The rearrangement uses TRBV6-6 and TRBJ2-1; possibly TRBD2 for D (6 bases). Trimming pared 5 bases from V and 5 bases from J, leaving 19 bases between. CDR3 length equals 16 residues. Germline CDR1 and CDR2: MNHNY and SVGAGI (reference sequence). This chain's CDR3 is CASSKEGGPSDNEQFF. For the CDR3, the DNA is TGTGCCAGCAGTAAGGAGGGCGGACCGTCGGACAATGAGCAGTTCTTC.

CDR3 nucleotides: TGTGCCAGCAGTCTCAGTAGTCTCGGGACAGAGAACACTGAAGCTTTCTTT. It yields the protein CASSLSSLGTENTEAFF. The chain is built from TRBV25-1 and TRBJ1-1; TRBD1 matches at 7 bases. This CDR3 spans 17 amino acids. Germline V gives CDR1 MGHDK, CDR2 SYGVNS. J gave up 1 base and V 5 bases, and 13 bases lay outside the gene matches.

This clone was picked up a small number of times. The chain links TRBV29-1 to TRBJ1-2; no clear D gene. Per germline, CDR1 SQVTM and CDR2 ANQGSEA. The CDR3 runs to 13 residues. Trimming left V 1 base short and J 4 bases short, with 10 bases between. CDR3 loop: CSVEVRGLYGYTF. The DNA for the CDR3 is TGCAGCGTTGAAGTGAGAGGACTCTATGGCTACACCTTC.

The CDR3 DNA follows: TGCAGCGTCAGGACAGGGGTCAACACTGAAGCTTTCTTT. It translates to CSVRTGVNTEAFF. This sequence joins TRBV29-1 and TRBJ1-1, with TRBD1 matching over 9 bases. The CDR3 extends over 13 amino acids. V was pared by 6 bases and J by 2 bases, with 4 bases of the junction left unmatched. The germline V gene encodes CDR1 SQVTM and CDR2 ANQGSEA.

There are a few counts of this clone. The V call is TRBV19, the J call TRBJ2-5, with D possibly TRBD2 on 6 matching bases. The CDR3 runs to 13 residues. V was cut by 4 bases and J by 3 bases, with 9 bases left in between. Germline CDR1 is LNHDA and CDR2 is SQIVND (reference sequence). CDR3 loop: CASSRASEETQYF. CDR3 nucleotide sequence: TGTGCCAGTAGTAGGGCTAGCGAAGAGACCCAGTACTTC.

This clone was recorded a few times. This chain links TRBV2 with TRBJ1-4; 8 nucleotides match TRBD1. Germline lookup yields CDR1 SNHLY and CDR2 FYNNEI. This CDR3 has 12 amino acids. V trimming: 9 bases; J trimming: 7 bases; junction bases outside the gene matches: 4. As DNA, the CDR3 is TGTGCCAGTCAGGGGGCGGGTGAAAAACTGTTTTTT. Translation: CASQGAGEKLFF. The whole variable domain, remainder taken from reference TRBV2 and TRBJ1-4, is EPEVTQTPSHQVTQMGQEVILRCVPISNHLYFYWYRQILGQKVEFLVSFYNNEISEKSEIFDDQFSVERPDGSNFTLKIRSTKLEDSAMYFCASQGAGEKLFFGSGTQLSVL.

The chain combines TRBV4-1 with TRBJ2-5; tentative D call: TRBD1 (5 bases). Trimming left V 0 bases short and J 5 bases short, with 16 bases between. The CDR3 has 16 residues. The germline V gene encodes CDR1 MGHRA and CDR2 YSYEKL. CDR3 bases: TGCGCCAGCAGCCAAGAAGGGGCGCTTGAGAGGGAGACCCAGTACTTC. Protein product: CASSQEGALERETQYF.

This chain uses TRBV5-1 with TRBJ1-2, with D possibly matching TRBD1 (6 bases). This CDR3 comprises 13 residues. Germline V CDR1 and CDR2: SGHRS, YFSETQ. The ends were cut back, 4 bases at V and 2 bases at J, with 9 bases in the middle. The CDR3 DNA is TGCGCCAGCAGCCCTGACAGGAACTATGGCTACACCTTC. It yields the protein CASSPDRNYGYTF.

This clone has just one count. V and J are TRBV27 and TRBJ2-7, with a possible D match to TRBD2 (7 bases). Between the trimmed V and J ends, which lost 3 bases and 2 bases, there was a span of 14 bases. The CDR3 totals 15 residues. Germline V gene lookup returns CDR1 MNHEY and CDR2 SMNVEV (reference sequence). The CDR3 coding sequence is TGTGCCAGCAGTTTTACGGGGCGGGGGCCCTACGAGCAGTACTTC. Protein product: CASSFTGRGPYEQYF.

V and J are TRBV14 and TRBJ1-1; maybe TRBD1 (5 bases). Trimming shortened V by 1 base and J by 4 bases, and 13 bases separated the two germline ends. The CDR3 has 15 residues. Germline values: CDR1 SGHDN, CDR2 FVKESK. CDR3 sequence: CASSQALGGSTEAFF. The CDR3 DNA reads TGTGCCAGCAGCCAAGCCCTCGGGGGGAGCACTGAAGCTTTCTTT.

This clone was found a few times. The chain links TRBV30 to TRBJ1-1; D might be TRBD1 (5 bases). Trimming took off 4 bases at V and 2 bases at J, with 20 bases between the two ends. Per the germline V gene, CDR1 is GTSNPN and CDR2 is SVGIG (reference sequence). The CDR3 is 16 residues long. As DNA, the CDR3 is TGTGCCTGGATCCCTATGGGGGGACGGAAAAACACTGAAGCTTTCTTT. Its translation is CAWIPMGGRKNTEAFF.

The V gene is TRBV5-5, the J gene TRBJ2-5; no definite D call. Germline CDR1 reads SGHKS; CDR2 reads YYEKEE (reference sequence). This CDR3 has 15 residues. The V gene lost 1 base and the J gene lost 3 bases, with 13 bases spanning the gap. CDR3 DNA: TGTGCCAGCAGCTTGCCGCCGCCTGTAGAAGAGACCCAGTACTTC. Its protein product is CASSLPPPVEETQYF.